Here is one TCR beta chain with its context. The source of the sample is a study of control samples from healthy donors and cancer patients. Profiling relied on immunoSEQ multiplex PCR, and the TCRdb table lists in-frame clones only, not all of them. The repertoire holds tens of thousands of clones, with around nine tenths as singletons. The CDR3 runs 17 residues. CDR1 and CDR2 from the germline V gene are SGHDT and YYEEEE. With 6 bases clipped from V and 1 base from J, the junction kept 8 bases outside the gene matches. The TCR originated in a woman aged 55-69 years with head and neck cancer. The rearrangement links TRBV5-6 to TRBJ2-1, with TRBD2 identical over 12 bases. The sequenced material came from PBMCs. In DNA, the CDR3 is TGTGCCAGCAATTCCCAACTAGCGGGAGGATCCTACAATGAGCAGTTCTTC. Translated, it gives CASNSQLAGGSYNEQFF.